This T cell receptor beta chain was identified in a study of T-cell memory formation after mild COVID-19. Overall study findings and caveats: A second wave expanding day 15 to 37 was CD4+-biased; contracting clones were balanced. Clones from the second wave (peaking day 37) had unconfirmed SARS-CoV-2 specificity.

Constant-segment primers and 5'RACE yielded cDNA libraries for TCR alpha and TCR beta, each carrying sample barcodes and UMIs. TCRdb called the 5' RACE reads again in MiXCR, with one record for every CDR3 protein. This sample yields some 180,000 distinct CDR3 sequences, of which around 18% are seen a single time; around 3.9% belongs to the top ten. There are 15 residues in the CDR3. CDR1 is SGHVS and CDR2 is FNYEAQ in the germline V gene. J gave up 5 bases and V 4 bases, and 9 bases lay outside the gene matches. As regards this clonotype: Antigen: not known.

Source material: PBMCs or a T cell subset sorted from them (not recorded which). The chain couples TRBV7-6 to TRBJ2-5, with TRBD1 identical over 8 bases. The clonotype was recovered from a man between 18 and 35 years old who had mild COVID-19 (a few samples of this study predate the infection). Cell type and time point are not known. CDR3 sequence: CASSSDRGQGETQYF. As DNA, the CDR3 is TGTGCCAGCAGCTCCGACAGGGGACAAGGGGAGACCCAGTACTTC.